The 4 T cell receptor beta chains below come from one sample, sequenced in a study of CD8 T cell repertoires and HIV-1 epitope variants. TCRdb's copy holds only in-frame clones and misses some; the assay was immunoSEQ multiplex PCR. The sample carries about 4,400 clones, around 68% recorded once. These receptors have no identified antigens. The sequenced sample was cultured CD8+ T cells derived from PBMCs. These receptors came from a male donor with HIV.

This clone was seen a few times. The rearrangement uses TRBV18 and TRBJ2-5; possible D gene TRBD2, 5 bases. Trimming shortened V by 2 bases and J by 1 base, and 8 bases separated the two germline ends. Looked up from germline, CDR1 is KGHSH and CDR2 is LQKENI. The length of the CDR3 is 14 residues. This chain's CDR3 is CASSPGLSQETQYF. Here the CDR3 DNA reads TGTGCCAGCTCACCAGGACTTTCCCAAGAGACCCAGTACTTC.

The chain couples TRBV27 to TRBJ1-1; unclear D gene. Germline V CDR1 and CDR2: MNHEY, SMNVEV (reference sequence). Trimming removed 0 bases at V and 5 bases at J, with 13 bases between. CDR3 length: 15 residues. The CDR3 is CASSLSTALRTEAFF. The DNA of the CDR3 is TGTGCCAGCAGTTTATCAACCGCGTTGAGGACTGAAGCTTTCTTT.

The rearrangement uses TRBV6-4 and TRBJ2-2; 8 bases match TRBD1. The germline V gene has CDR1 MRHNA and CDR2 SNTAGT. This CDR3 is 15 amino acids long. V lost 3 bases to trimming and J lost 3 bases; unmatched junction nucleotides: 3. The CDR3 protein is CASSEGTGYTGELFF. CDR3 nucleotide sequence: TGTGCCAGCAGTGAAGGGACAGGCTACACCGGGGAGCTGTTTTTT.

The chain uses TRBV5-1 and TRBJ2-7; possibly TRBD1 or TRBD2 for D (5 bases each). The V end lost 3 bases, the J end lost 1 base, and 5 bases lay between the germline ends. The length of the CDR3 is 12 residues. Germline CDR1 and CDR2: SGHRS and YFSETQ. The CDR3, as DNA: TGCGCCAGCAGCTGGGGGTCCTACGAGCAGTACTTC. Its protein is CASSWGSYEQYF.